The present T cell receptor beta chain was sequenced within a study of regulatory T cells in long-lasting Graves disease. Germline V lookup: CDR1 MNHNS, CDR2 SASEGT. V lost 6 bases to trimming and J lost 5 bases, with 16 bases between them. The CDR3 length is 14 residues. HTBI primers from iRepertoire and Arm-PCR of CDR3 regions yielded the TCR beta libraries. TCRdb redid the calling of the multiplex PCR reads with MiXCR, one entry per CDR3 protein. The data hold 550,000 to 650,000 distinct CDR3 sequences, with more than 15% observed a single time. Time point here: newly diagnosed GD, antithyroid drugs for less than 3 months. PBMC RNA served as the TCR library source. This sample also belongs to another study, concerning T cells in Graves' hyperthyroidism and ophthalmopathy. From that report: RT-PCR in the first round (using the HTBI primer set) targeted the TCR CDR3.

J is TRBJ2-5 and V is TRBV6-1; D is perhaps TRBD2 (6 bases). The clonotype comes from a man younger than 35 with Graves disease. The sample in question was peripheral blood mononuclear cells (PBMCs), obtained at new diagnosis, from a patient treated with antithyroid drugs. CDR3 region: CASRAESGRETQYF. CDR3 DNA: TGTGCCAGCAGAGCGGAATCAGGGAGGGAGACCCAGTACTTC.